The 2 T cell receptor beta chains listed next were all sequenced from one sample in a study of naive and memory T cell subsets. The beta constant-region primer was an equimolar mix of two oligonucleotides covering TRBC1 and TRBC2. The ligated cDNA underwent four PCR rounds using SP2 and nested alpha and beta constant-region primers. TCRdb fed the UMI-ligation and nested PCR reads into MiXCR, producing one record per CDR3 protein. The sample yields 80,000 to 95,000 distinct CDR3 sequences, about 9.9% seen once. The sample comprised naive CD8+ T cells from blood. These receptors were collected from a human donor in good health.

The chain uses TRBV29-1 and TRBJ2-1; 12 bases align to TRBD2. J gave up 7 bases and V 2 bases, and 15 bases lay outside the gene matches. The germline V gene has CDR1 SQVTM and CDR2 ANQGSEA. The CDR3 runs to 18 residues. The DNA for the CDR3 is TGCAGCGTTGAAAGGATCCCTAGCGGGGGGGTCCAGTTAAATGAGCAGTTCTTC. Translated, it gives CSVERIPSGGVQLNEQFF.

This rearrangement joins TRBV6-1 to TRBJ1-4, with D tentatively TRBD1 (5 bases). This CDR3 is 15 amino acids long. Germline CDR1 and CDR2: MNHNS and SASEGT. V lost 5 bases and J 0 bases, leaving 10 bases between the germline ends. The CDR3 sequence is CASSTSTATNEKLFF. CDR3 nucleotides: TGTGCCAGCAGTACCTCGACAGCAACTAATGAAAAACTGTTTTTT.